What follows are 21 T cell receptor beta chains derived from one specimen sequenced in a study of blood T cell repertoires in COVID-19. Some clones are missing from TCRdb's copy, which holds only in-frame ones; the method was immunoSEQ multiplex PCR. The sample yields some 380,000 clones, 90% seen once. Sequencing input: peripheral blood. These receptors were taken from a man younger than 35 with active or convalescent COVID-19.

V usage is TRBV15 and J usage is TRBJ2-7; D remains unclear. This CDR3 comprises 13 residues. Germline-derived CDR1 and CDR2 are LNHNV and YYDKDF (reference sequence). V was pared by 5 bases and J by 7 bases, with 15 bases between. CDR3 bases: TGTGCCACCAGCCTCCGAGCCCGCGAGGAGCAGTACTTC. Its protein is CATSLRAREEQYF.

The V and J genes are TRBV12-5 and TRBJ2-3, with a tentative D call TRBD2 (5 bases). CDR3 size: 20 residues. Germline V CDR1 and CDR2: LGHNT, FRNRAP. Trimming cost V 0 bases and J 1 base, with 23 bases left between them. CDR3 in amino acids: CASGLVLWGEGLAGTDTQYF. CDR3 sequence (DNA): TGTGCTAGTGGTTTGGTACTTTGGGGAGAAGGTTTAGCTGGCACAGATACGCAGTATTTT.

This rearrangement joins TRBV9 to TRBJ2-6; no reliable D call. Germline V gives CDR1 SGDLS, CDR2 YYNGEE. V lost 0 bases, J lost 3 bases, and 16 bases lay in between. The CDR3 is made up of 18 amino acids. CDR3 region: CASSVGSPRSFGANVLTF. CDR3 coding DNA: TGTGCCAGCAGCGTAGGCAGTCCCCGATCATTTGGGGCCAACGTCCTGACTTTC.

The CDR3 loop is CASRPYSGAVTDTQYF. In DNA form, the CDR3 reads TGTGCCAGCAGACCATATAGCGGGGCGGTCACAGATACGCAGTATTTT. The genes are TRBV7-2 and TRBJ2-3; 8 bases match TRBD2. CDR1 SGHTA and CDR2 FQGNSA come from the germline V gene. The J segment lost 2 bases and the V segment lost 6 bases, leaving 10 bases of the junction unmatched. The CDR3 is 16 residues long.

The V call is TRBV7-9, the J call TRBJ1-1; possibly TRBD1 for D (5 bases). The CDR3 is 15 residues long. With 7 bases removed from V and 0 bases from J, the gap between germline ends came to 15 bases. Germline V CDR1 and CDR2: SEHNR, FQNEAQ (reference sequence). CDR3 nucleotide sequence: TGTGCCAGCACCCCTGTGGGCAGGGTGAACACTGAAGCTTTCTTT. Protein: CASTPVGRVNTEAFF.

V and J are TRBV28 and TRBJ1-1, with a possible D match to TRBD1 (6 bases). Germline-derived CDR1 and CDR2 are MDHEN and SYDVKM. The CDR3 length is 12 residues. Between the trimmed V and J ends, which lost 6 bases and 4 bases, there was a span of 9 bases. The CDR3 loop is CASRTGRTEAFF. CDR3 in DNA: TGTGCCAGCAGGACAGGTCGCACTGAAGCTTTCTTT.

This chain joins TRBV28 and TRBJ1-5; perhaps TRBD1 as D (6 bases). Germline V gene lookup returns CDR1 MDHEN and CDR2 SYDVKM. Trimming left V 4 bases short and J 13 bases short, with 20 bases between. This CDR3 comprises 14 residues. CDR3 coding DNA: TGTGCCAGCAGTTCCTTTGGGTGGGACACAAGACAGCATTTT. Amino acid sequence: CASSSFGWDTRQHF.

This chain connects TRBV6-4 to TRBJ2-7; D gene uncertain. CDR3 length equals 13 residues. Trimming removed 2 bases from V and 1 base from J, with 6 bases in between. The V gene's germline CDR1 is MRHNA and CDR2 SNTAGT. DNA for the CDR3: TGTGCCAGCAGTGACAGAGATTCCTACGAGCAGTACTTC. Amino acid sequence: CASSDRDSYEQYF.

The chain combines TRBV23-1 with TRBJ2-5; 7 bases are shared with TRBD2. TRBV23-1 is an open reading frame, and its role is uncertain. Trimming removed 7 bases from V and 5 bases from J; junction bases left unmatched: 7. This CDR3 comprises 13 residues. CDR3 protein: CASMMDGGETQYF. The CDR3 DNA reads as TGCGCCAGCATGATGGACGGGGGGGAGACCCAGTACTTC.

CDR3 sequence reads: CASSPRDRGLAGAYEQYF. In nucleotides, the CDR3 is TGTGCCAGCTCACCACGAGACAGGGGGCTCGCGGGAGCCTACGAGCAGTACTTC. This chain connects TRBV18 to TRBJ2-7; the match to TRBD1 covers 10 bases. Trimming took 1 base from V and 2 from J; bases not matched to a gene: 11. This CDR3 spans 18 amino acids. Germline values: CDR1 KGHSH, CDR2 LQKENI.

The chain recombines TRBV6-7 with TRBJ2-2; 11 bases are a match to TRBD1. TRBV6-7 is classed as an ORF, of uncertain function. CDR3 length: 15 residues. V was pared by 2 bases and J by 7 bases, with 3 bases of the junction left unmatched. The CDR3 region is CASSYGDRGIGELFF. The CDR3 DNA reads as TGTGCCAGCAGTTACGGGGACAGGGGGATCGGGGAGCTGTTTTTT.

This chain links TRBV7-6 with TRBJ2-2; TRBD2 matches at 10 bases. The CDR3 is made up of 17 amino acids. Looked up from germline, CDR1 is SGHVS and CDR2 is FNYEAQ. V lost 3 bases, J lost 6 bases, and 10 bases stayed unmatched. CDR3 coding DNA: TGTGCCAGCAGCTTTTCGAAAGCGGGAGGGCCTTCCGGGGAGCTGTTTTTT. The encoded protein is CASSFSKAGGPSGELFF.

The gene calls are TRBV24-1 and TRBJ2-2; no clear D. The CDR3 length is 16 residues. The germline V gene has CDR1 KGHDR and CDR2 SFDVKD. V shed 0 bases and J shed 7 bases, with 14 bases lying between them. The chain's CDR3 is CATSDLKAPLVGELFF. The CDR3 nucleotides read TGTGCCACCAGTGATTTGAAAGCCCCTCTAGTCGGGGAGCTGTTTTTT.

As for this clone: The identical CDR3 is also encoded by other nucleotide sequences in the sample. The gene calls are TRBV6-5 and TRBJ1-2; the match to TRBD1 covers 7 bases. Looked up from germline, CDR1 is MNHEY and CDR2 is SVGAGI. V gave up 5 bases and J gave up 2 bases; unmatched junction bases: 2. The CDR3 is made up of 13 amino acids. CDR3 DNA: TGTGCCAGCAGTAGACAGGGAAACTATGGCTACACCTTC. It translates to CASSRQGNYGYTF.

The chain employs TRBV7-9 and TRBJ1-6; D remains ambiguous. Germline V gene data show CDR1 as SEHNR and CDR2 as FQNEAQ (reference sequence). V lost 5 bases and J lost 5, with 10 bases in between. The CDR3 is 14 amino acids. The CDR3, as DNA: TGTGCCAGCAGCCCCGGGTCACATAATTCACCCCTCCACTTT. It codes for CASSPGSHNSPLHF.

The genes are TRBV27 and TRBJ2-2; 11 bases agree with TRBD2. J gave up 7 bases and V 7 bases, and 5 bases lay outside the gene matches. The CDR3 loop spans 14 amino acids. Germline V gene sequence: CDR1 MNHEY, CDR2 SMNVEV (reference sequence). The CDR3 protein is CASMGLAAGGELFF. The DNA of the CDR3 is TGTGCCAGCATGGGACTAGCGGCAGGCGGGGAGCTGTTTTTT.

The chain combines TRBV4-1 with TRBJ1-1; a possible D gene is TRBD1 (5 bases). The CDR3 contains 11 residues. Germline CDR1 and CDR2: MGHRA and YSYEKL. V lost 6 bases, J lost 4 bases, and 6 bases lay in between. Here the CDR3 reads CASRGGTEAFF. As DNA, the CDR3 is TGCGCCAGCAGGGGGGGCACTGAAGCTTTCTTT.

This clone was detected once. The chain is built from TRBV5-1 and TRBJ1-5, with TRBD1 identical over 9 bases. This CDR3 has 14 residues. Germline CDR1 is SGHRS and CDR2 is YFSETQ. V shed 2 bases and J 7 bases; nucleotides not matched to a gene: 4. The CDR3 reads CASSFTGGVQPQHF. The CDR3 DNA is TGCGCCAGCAGCTTTACAGGGGGCGTCCAGCCCCAGCATTTT.

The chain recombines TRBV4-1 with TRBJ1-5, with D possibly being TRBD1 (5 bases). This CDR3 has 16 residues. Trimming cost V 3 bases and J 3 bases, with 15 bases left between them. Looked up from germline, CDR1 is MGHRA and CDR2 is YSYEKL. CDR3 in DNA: TGCGCCAGCAGCCAGGGTCGGGGGGTGGTCAATCAGCCCCAGCATTTT. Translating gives CASSQGRGVVNQPQHF.

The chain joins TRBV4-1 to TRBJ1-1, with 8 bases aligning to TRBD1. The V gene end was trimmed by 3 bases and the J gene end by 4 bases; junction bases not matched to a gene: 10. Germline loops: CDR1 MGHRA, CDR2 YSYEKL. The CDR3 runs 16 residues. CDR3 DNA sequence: TGCGCCAGCAGCCACCCCGGACAGGGCCCCGTCACTGAAGCTTTCTTT. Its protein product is CASSHPGQGPVTEAFF.

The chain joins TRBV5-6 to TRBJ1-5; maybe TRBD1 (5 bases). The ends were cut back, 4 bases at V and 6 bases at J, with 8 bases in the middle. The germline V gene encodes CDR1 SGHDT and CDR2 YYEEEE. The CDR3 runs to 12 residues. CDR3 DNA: TGTGCCAGCAGCCCCGGGGGTCAGCCCCAGCATTTT. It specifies CASSPGGQPQHF.